The TCR beta chain described here comes from a study of T cell repertoires in cytomegalovirus infection. Background on the study: Peptides in the study included HLA-C-restricted and HLA-B-restricted CMV epitopes. Based on public TCR beta signatures, there were indications of CMV infection and of a matching HLA type.

In TCRdb, the reads were re-called with MiXCR into one record per CDR3 protein. The table has about 920,000 distinct CDR3 sequences, roughly 30% seen once; the top ten hold 10% to 15%. This clonotype was observed a handful of times. Its antigen is unidentified. Findings and caveats of the study: HLA-C-restricted CMV clonotypes gave the most frequent clonotype in two of eight donors.

This CDR3 has 16 residues. Germline CDR1 is MGHRA and CDR2 is YSYEKL. The J segment lost 3 bases and the V segment lost 0 bases, leaving 4 bases of the junction unmatched. The sample consisted of cultured CD8+ T cells from PBMCs, taken from culture after CMV antigen stimulation. This sequence originates from a human donor in good health (CMV status not recorded). Some clones in this sample may be carry-over from other donors' samples. V gene TRBV4-1 combines with J gene TRBJ2-1, with 8 bases identical to TRBD2. CDR3 amino acids: CASSQDRAGVYNEQFF. CDR3 DNA sequence: TGCGCCAGCAGCCAAGATCGAGCGGGGGTCTACAATGAGCAGTTCTTC.